These 10 T cell receptor beta chains were sequenced from one sample in a study of blood T cell repertoires in COVID-19. Profiled with immunoSEQ multiplex PCR; TCRdb holds only in-frame clones, not every one. The sample has 200,000 or so clones, 80% to 90% seen once. Sequencing input: PBMCs or T cells enriched from blood (not recorded which). The receptors originated from a woman aged 40 to 50 with acute COVID-19.

The chain combines TRBV10-3 with TRBJ2-1, with 7 bases aligning to TRBD2. The CDR3 sequence is 16 residues long. The germline V gene encodes CDR1 ENHRY and CDR2 SYGVKD. With 4 bases clipped from V and 10 bases from J, the junction kept 16 bases outside the gene matches. The CDR3 region is CAISVVQGVGAGEQFF. The CDR3 DNA sequence: TGTGCCATCAGTGTAGTTCAGGGCGTTGGAGCGGGGGAGCAGTTCTTC.

The chain recombines TRBV19 with TRBJ1-5; a weak D match, TRBD1 (5 bases). CDR1 LNHDA and CDR2 SQIVND come from the germline V gene (reference sequence). Trimming cost V 2 bases and J 2 bases, with 16 bases left between them. CDR3 length equals 17 residues. In DNA form, the CDR3 reads TGTGCCAGTAGTATAAAGGGTGGAGGGGCGGGCAATCAGCCCCAGCATTTT. It specifies CASSIKGGGAGNQPQHF.

The chain combines TRBV6-1 with TRBJ2-7; a weak D match, TRBD2 (6 bases). There are 16 residues in the CDR3. Germline CDR1 reads MNHNS; CDR2 reads SASEGT. The V and J ends lost 2 bases and 2 bases respectively, with 16 bases between them. Here the CDR3 reads CASSEFRRGPPYEQYV. In DNA form, the CDR3 reads TGTGCCAGCAGTGAATTTCGGCGGGGACCCCCCTACGAGCAGTACGTC.

This chain uses TRBV5-1 with TRBJ1-1, with D unclear. V was cut by 0 bases and J by 1 base, with 13 bases left in between. Germline V CDR1 and CDR2: SGHRS, YFSETQ. The length of the CDR3 is 16 residues. The CDR3 loop reads CASSLVERLANTEAFF. The CDR3 coding sequence is TGCGCCAGCAGCTTGGTTGAGCGTTTGGCGAACACTGAAGCTTTCTTT. The complete variable domain, with remaining parts taken from reference TRBV5-1 and TRBJ1-1, reads KAGVTQTPRYLIKTRGQQVTLSCSPISGHRSVSWYQQTPGQGLQFLFEYFSETQRNKGNFPGRFSGRQFSNSRSEMNVSTLELGDSALYLCASSLVERLANTEAFFGQGTRLTVV.

The chain recombines TRBV2 with TRBJ2-3, with 8 positions matching TRBD1. The CDR3 runs to 14 residues. With V trimmed by 6 bases and J by 1 base, 3 bases remained unmatched. In germline, CDR1 is SNHLY, CDR2 FYNNEI. CDR3 residues: CASRRGQGTDTQYF. The CDR3 region has the DNA TGTGCCAGCAGAAGGGGACAGGGCACAGATACGCAGTATTTT.

The chain has TRBV5-1 and TRBJ2-7; a weak D match, TRBD2 (7 bases). Looked up from germline, CDR1 is SGHRS and CDR2 is YFSETQ. The CDR3 spans 16 residues. Trimming took 2 bases from V and 5 from J, leaving 20 bases between them. The CDR3 DNA sequence: TGCGCCAGCAGCTTCAGGGGAGCGGGGTTCATCCACGAGCAGTACTTC. As protein: CASSFRGAGFIHEQYF.

This clone was seen just once. V gene TRBV5-1 combines with J gene TRBJ1-3, with 7 bases aligning to TRBD1. J lost 3 bases, V lost 0 bases, and 6 bases had no gene match. The germline V gene encodes CDR1 SGHRS and CDR2 YFSETQ. The CDR3 has 16 residues. CDR3 nucleotides: TGCGCCAGCAGCTTGGGGCAGGGGGTATTTGGAAACACCATATATTTT. Protein sequence: CASSLGQGVFGNTIYF.

This chain connects TRBV7-2 to TRBJ1-5, with TRBD1 matching 7 bases. The germline CDR1 and CDR2 sequences are SGHTA and FQGNSA. The CDR3 is 15 amino acids. The V and J ends lost 5 bases and 11 bases, in that order; junction bases with no gene match: 15. The CDR3 sequence: CASSLVGQLAETQHF. The CDR3 DNA reads as TGTGCCAGCAGCCTAGTGGGACAGCTGGCCGAGACCCAGCATTTT.

In this sample, this clone turned up once. V and J are TRBV5-4 and TRBJ1-2; a possible D gene is TRBD1 (5 bases). The CDR3 runs to 16 residues. Deletions cut 0 bases from V and 4 bases from J, with 16 bases between. Per the germline V gene, CDR1 is SGHNT and CDR2 is YYREEE (reference sequence). CDR3 protein: CASSLVGRQNSYGYTF. For the CDR3, the DNA is TGTGCCAGCAGCTTGGTGGGCAGACAGAACAGCTATGGCTACACCTTC.

The rearrangement joins TRBV19 to TRBJ1-5; 8 positions match TRBD1. Germline V CDR1 and CDR2: LNHDA, SQIVND (reference sequence). The CDR3 spans 16 residues. Trimming cost V 2 bases and J 2 bases; bases outside gene matches: 5. The CDR3 DNA is TGTGCCAGTAGTATAATCGCGGGACAGGGCAATCAGCCCCAGCATTTT. It yields the protein CASSIIAGQGNQPQHF.